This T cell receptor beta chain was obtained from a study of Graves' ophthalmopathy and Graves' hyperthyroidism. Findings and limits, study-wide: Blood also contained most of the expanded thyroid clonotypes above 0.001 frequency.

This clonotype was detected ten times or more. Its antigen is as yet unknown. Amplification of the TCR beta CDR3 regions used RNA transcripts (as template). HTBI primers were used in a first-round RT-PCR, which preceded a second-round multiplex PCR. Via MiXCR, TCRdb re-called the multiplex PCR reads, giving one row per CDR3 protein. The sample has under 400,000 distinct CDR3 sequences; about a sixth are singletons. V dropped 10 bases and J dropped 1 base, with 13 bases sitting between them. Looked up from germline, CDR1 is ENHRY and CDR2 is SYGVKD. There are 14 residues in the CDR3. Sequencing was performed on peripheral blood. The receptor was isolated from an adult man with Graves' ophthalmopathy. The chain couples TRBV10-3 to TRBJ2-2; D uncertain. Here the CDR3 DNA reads TGTGCCACCAAGGAGATAATGAACACCGGGGAGCTGTTTTTT. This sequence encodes CATKEIMNTGELFF.